This passage covers 17 T cell receptor beta chains from one sample sequenced in a study of T cell repertoires in cytomegalovirus infection. No antigen has been identified for these receptors. TCRdb re-analysed the reads in MiXCR, keeping a single row per CDR3 protein. The sample carries some 920,000 distinct CDR3 sequences, more than 25% recorded once. Specimen: cultured CD8+ T cells from PBMCs, collected from culture after CMV antigen stimulation. These receptors all come from a human donor in good health (CMV status not recorded). Some clones in this sample may be carry-over from other donors' samples.

The V and J genes are TRBV12-3 or TRBV12-4 and TRBJ2-3; D call uncertain. Between the trimmed V and J ends, which lost 6 bases and 1 base, there was a span of 11 bases. The CDR3 sequence is 14 residues long. The CDR3 reads CASRPNVRTDTQYF. The CDR3 nucleotides are TGTGCCAGCAGGCCCAACGTCCGCACAGATACGCAGTATTTT.

The chain recombines TRBV27 with TRBJ2-6; the D call may be TRBD1 or TRBD2 (5 bases each). The germline gives CDR1 MNHEY, CDR2 SMNVEV (reference sequence). This CDR3 region has 18 residues. The ends were cut back, 2 bases at V and 3 bases at J, with 17 bases in the middle. CDR3 loop: CASSLAMGDLSGANVLTF. The CDR3 DNA follows: TGTGCCAGCAGTTTAGCCATGGGGGACCTGAGTGGGGCCAACGTCCTGACTTTC. Full variable domain (remainder filled in from reference TRBV27 and TRBJ2-6): EAQVTQNPRYLITVTGKKLTVTCSQNMNHEYMSWYRQDPGLGLRQIYYSMNVEVTDKGDVPEGYKVSRKEKRNFPLILESPSPNQTSLYFCASSLAMGDLSGANVLTFGAGSRLTVL.

V usage is TRBV4-1 and J usage is TRBJ2-2; D not resolved. The CDR3 runs 12 residues. The germline gives CDR1 MGHRA, CDR2 YSYEKL. Trimming stripped 3 bases from V and 8 bases from J, with 7 bases between. The CDR3 sequence: CASSQFGGELFF. The CDR3 coding sequence is TGCGCCAGCAGCCAGTTCGGTGGGGAGCTGTTTTTT.

This clonotype was counted between two and nine times. CDR3: CASSSIQSHYGYTF. CDR3 coding DNA: TGTGCCAGCAGTTCGATCCAGAGTCACTATGGCTACACCTTC. V is TRBV27 and J is TRBJ1-2; D unresolved. This CDR3 contains 14 residues. The ends were cut back, 4 bases at V and 3 bases at J, with 12 bases in the middle. Per the germline V gene, CDR1 is MNHEY and CDR2 is SMNVEV (reference sequence).

This chain joins TRBV5-5 and TRBJ2-5; TRBD1 or TRBD2 may be the D gene (5 bases each). Germline CDR1 and CDR2: SGHKS and YYEKEE (reference sequence). The CDR3 spans 15 residues. The V end lost 5 bases, the J end lost 5 bases, and 19 bases lay between the germline ends. The CDR3 loop is CASRGTDGLGETQYF. The CDR3, as DNA: TGTGCCAGCAGGGGGACGGACGGCCTGGGGGAGACCCAGTACTTC.

This clonotype turned up a few times. The chain employs TRBV10-2 and TRBJ1-3; D ambiguous. V shed 6 bases and J shed 0 bases, with 9 bases lying between them. CDR1 is WSHSY and CDR2 is SAAADI in the germline V gene. The CDR3 covers 14 residues. Here the CDR3 DNA reads TGCGCCAGCAGGGTCAAGAGCTCTGGAAACACCATATATTTT. Amino acids: CASRVKSSGNTIYF.

This clonotype occurred many times. The chain links TRBV7-9 to TRBJ1-4, with D possibly being TRBD1 (5 bases). The V gene's germline CDR1 is SEHNR and CDR2 FQNEAQ (reference sequence). V lost 4 bases, J lost 13 bases, and 25 bases lay in between. CDR3 length: 16 amino acids. CDR3 amino acids: CASSSPKWGPEVGLFF. The DNA of the CDR3 is TGTGCCAGCAGCTCGCCTAAGTGGGGCCCAGAGGTTGGACTGTTTTTT.

This sequence joins TRBV19 and TRBJ1-5, with a possible D match to TRBD1 (5 bases). This CDR3 has 13 residues. V was cut by 8 bases and J by 7 bases, with 15 bases left in between. Germline V gives CDR1 LNHDA, CDR2 SQIVND (reference sequence). CDR3 amino acids: CASHDRGPQPQHF. CDR3 DNA: TGTGCCAGTCATGACCGGGGCCCCCAGCCCCAGCATTTT.

Many counts were recorded for this clonotype. This chain joins TRBV7-2 and TRBJ2-3; unclear D gene. This CDR3 comprises 15 residues. Germline lookup yields CDR1 SGHTA and CDR2 FQGNSA. V was cut by 4 bases and J by 0 bases, with 11 bases left in between. CDR3 residues: CASSSSHLSTDTQYF. The CDR3 DNA reads as TGTGCCAGCAGCTCTTCCCACTTAAGCACAGATACGCAGTATTTT.

The chain is built from TRBV19 and TRBJ1-4; 7 bases match TRBD1. There are 13 residues in the CDR3. CDR1 LNHDA and CDR2 SQIVND come from the germline V gene (reference sequence). V shed 6 bases and J 11 bases; nucleotides not matched to a gene: 9. The DNA for the CDR3 is TGTGCCAGTAGCCCGACAGGGACCGGTAAACTGTTTTTT. Translated, it gives CASSPTGTGKLFF.

The chain uses TRBV29-1 and TRBJ2-1; the match to TRBD1 covers 12 bases. This CDR3 has 16 residues. Germline CDR1 reads SQVTM; CDR2 reads ANQGSEA. Germline trimming cut 0 bases from V and 7 bases from J; bases unmatched to any gene: 7. CDR3 loop: CSVEDPGDRGRNEQFF. The CDR3 DNA reads TGCAGCGTTGAAGATCCGGGGGACAGGGGGCGGAATGAGCAGTTCTTC.

This sequence joins TRBV29-1 and TRBJ2-3, with D possibly matching TRBD2 (5 bases). This CDR3 contains 18 residues. Germline loops: CDR1 SQVTM, CDR2 ANQGSEA. V lost 0 bases and J lost 6, with 25 bases in between. CDR3 loop: CSVEDRPGEPNTFDTQYF. The CDR3 DNA follows: TGCAGCGTTGAAGATCGTCCCGGGGAGCCAAACACTTTCGATACGCAGTATTTT.

This clonotype was observed a handful of times. The chain has TRBV12-3 or TRBV12-4 and TRBJ1-6; perhaps TRBD1 as D (6 bases). V was cut by 3 bases and J by 2 bases, with 11 bases left in between. The CDR3 sequence is 16 residues long. The CDR3 bases are TGTGCCAGCAGTTTGGAGGGGGACCCCTATAATTCACCCCTCCACTTT. Amino acids: CASSLEGDPYNSPLHF.

This chain joins TRBV20-1 and TRBJ2-7; tentatively, D is TRBD1 or TRBD2 (5 bases each). V was pared by 3 bases and J by 4 bases, with 13 bases between. CDR1 DFQATT and CDR2 SNEGSKA come from the germline V gene (reference sequence). The CDR3 is made up of 13 amino acids. As DNA, the CDR3 is TGCAGTGCTAGGGGGCAGGGCGGGTACGAGCAGTACGTC. Translated: CSARGQGGYEQYV.

This clonotype appeared a few times. The chain uses TRBV20-1 and TRBJ1-5; D remains unclear. V lost 6 bases to trimming and J lost 4 bases, with 7 bases between them. This CDR3 region has 11 residues. CDR1 and CDR2 from the germline V gene are DFQATT and SNEGSKA (reference sequence). CDR3 in DNA: TGCAGTGCGGTGGAGAATCAGCCCCAGCATTTT. Protein product: CSAVENQPQHF.

Many counts were recorded for this clonotype. The rearrangement links TRBV27 to TRBJ1-5, with D maybe TRBD1 (5 bases). The V gene lost 2 bases and the J gene lost 1 base, with 9 bases spanning the gap. From germline, CDR1 is MNHEY and CDR2 SMNVEV (reference sequence). This CDR3 is built from 15 residues. CDR3 in amino acids: CASSLGGMSNQPQHF. The CDR3 DNA reads as TGTGCCAGCAGTTTAGGGGGAATGAGCAATCAGCCCCAGCATTTT.

The sample holds many counts of this clonotype. The chain employs TRBV27 and TRBJ1-2, with 7 positions matching TRBD1. With 3 bases clipped from V and 8 bases from J, the junction kept 6 bases outside the gene matches. Germline CDR1 is MNHEY and CDR2 is SMNVEV (reference sequence). This CDR3 spans 13 amino acids. The CDR3 bases are TGTGCCAGCAGTTTGGGAGACAGGGACGGCTACACCTTC. This translates into CASSLGDRDGYTF.